This T cell receptor (beta chain) comes out of a study of T cells in localized non-small cell lung cancer (dated by TCRdb to 2018 to 2021). Some background on the complete study: The study examined T cell repertoires in approximately 240 patients with early-stage NSCLC and compared tumors with uninvolved tumor-adjacent lungs. The mean age of the NSCLC patients was roughly 70 years, with 120 to 150 men and nearly 110 women. The cohort consisted of approximately 240 treatment-naive NSCLC patients whose localized lung tumors had been resected. General findings and caveats noted by the study authors: Higher blood T cell density associated with longer overall survival, while higher adjacent-lung clonality associated with shorter survival. Uninvolved tumor-adjacent lung showed the highest T cell clonality, higher than tumor, which suggests more focused antigenic responses in the adjacent lung. A median of about 55 of the top 100 tumor clones were detected in paired uninvolved adjacent lung, and 25 to 35 of these tumor clones were also found among the top 100 clones of the paired uninvolved adjacent lung. Because multi-region sequencing of the tumors was not done, intratumor heterogeneity could not be ruled out. Because the study design was exploratory, TCR variables were selected using unadjusted p-values without false-discovery rate correction.

To note about this clone: Its antigen remains unidentified. No base quality information exists; no much larger clone differs at one position.

At diagnosis, tumor, uninvolved tumor-adjacent lung and peripheral blood were collected and then preserved as a mix of FFPE and fresh-frozen material. For TCR repertoire profiling, the blood samples were analyzed as peripheral blood mononuclear cells. The immunoSEQ Assay was used to sequence TCR beta CDR3 regions from DNA. Regarding the original processing steps: T cell density was computed as TCR beta template counts normalized to usable DNA estimated by amplifying housekeeping genes. Using the preseqR package, richness was estimated by extrapolating to 120,000 templates for tissue samples and 400,000 templates for PBMC samples. Clonality was taken to be one minus Pielou's evenness. Differential abundance testing on productive amino-acid clonotypes, with a minimum total count of 5 and an alpha of 0.1, was used to identify tissue-enriched TCRs. Repertoire overlap between compartments was quantified with the Jaccard Index and Morisita Overlap Index. GLIPH grouped TCR beta CDR3s together with public tetramer-defined viral CDR3s, and a viral motif had to include at least three viral sequences and show V-gene enrichment. In TCRdb, the immuneACCESS table is reduced to in-frame sequences with V and J assigned. These tables do not hold every clone; where another copy was compared, an unresolved V gene accounts for under half, and the others remain unexplained. The V and J calls and clone size were taken over from that table, and D and trimming were inferred from the DNA. The sample table lists around 83,000 clones, over 80% of them with a count of one. Over 12% of the sample comes from the top ten.

CDR1 is given as LNHDA and CDR2 as SQIVND, both from the germline V gene (reference sequence). The junction shows trimming of 4 bases on V and 2 bases on J, plus 12 bases between the germline ends. Measured from the cysteine to the phenylalanine, the CDR3 is 14 residues long. The DNA shown is the 42-base CDR3, in frame from base 1. The clonotype comes from a man aged 35 to 69 with stage I squamous cell lung carcinoma. The rearranged segments are TRBV19 and TRBJ2-7, with the D gene not confidently named. This material consisted of peripheral blood, taken before any cancer treatment. The CDR3 has the sequence CASSRGKGTYEQYF. The nucleotide sequence reads as follows: TGTGCCAGTAGTAGAGGCAAGGGAACCTACGAGCAGTACTTC.